A single T cell receptor beta chain is shown here with its context. Its antigen is as yet unknown. The sample belongs to a study of OX40 agonist ivuxolimab in advanced cancers. Study overall: Clinicians treated patients with ivuxolimab, an agonistic anti-OX40 (CD134) antibody. Three patients got partial responses; one had hepatocellular carcinoma and two had cutaneous melanoma. Study findings and constraints: No antigen was identified for the clonally expanded peripheral T cells. The mean number of expanded clones was higher in CD8+ T cells than in CD4+.

Per germline, CDR1 MNHEY and CDR2 SMNVEV (reference sequence). Trimming cost V 2 bases and J 2 bases, with 13 bases left between them. This CDR3 region has 17 residues. The repertoire was sequenced with immunoSEQ multiplex PCR; TCRdb's copy has only in-frame clones and lacks some. Of tens of thousands of clones detected, about 89% appear once; the ten largest clones hold about 0.45%. The chain employs TRBV27 and TRBJ1-6, with TRBD1 as a possible D gene (6 bases). Specimen: CD4+ or CD8+ T cells sorted from blood, collected in a trial of the OX40 agonist ivuxolimab. The TCR originated in an adult with an advanced solid tumor such as melanoma, head and neck, liver or kidney cancer. In DNA form, the CDR3 reads TGTGCCAGCAGTTTAAGGGGGACTCTGACCTATAATTCACCCCTCCACTTT. Amino acids: CASSLRGTLTYNSPLHF.